This entry lists 27 T cell receptor beta chains sequenced from one sample in a study of human T cells and chemical hapten exposure. MiXCR, applied by TCRdb to the RACE reads, yields one record per CDR3 protein. The repertoire includes some 74,000 distinct CDR3 sequences, roughly 13% of them detected once, and around 5.8% sits in the top ten. Documented time point: patch test 3, about 24 weeks after DPC sensitization. Treatment noted: therapeutic diphenylcyclopropenone sensitization with weekly scalp DPC. This specimen was whole blood, taken in connection with sensitization to the hapten diphenylcyclopropenone (DPC). The receptor source for this set is a woman aged 50 to 65 with alopecia areata. Some clones in this sample may be carry-over from other donors' samples.

This clonotype was seen a handful of times. This chain uses TRBV24-1 with TRBJ2-7; D possibly matches TRBD1 or TRBD2 (5 bases each). The V and J ends lost 3 bases and 3 bases respectively, with 11 bases between them. The germline V gene has CDR1 KGHDR and CDR2 SFDVKD. The CDR3 length is 14 residues. The chain's CDR3 is CATSDGVGGYEQYF. The DNA for the CDR3 is TGTGCCACCAGTGATGGGGTTGGGGGCTACGAGCAGTACTTC.

V gene TRBV5-1 combines with J gene TRBJ1-1, with a weak D call TRBD1 (6 bases). CDR1 and CDR2 from the germline V gene are SGHRS and YFSETQ. V was trimmed by 4 bases and J by 2 bases, leaving 12 bases between them. The CDR3 is 14 residues long. The CDR3 region has the DNA TGCGCCAGCAGCCTGGGACACAGAAACACTGAAGCTTTCTTT. Protein product: CASSLGHRNTEAFF.

The rearrangement uses TRBV29-1 and TRBJ2-1; no reliable D call. The CDR3 is made up of 11 amino acids. V gave up 3 bases and J gave up 8 bases, with 8 bases separating them. The germline CDR1 and CDR2 sequences are SQVTM and ANQGSEA. The CDR3 sequence: CSVDDSDEQFF. The CDR3 nucleotides read TGCAGCGTTGACGATTCGGATGAGCAGTTCTTC.

The J gene is TRBJ1-5, the V gene TRBV12-3 or TRBV12-4, with D unclear. V was trimmed by 2 bases and J by 2 bases, leaving 7 bases between them. This CDR3 region has 14 residues. The CDR3 DNA follows: TGTGCCAGCAGTTTAAGTGGGGGCAATCAGCCCCAGCATTTT. Protein product: CASSLSGGNQPQHF.

This clonotype appeared many times. The rearrangement uses TRBV7-9 and TRBJ2-5; 9 bases are shared with TRBD2. Looked up from germline, CDR1 is SEHNR and CDR2 is FQNEAQ (reference sequence). The junction had 6 bases not matched to a gene; V was cut back by 4 bases and J by 3 bases. The CDR3 extends over 15 amino acids. CDR3 loop: CASSSTTSGEETQYF. CDR3 in DNA: TGTGCCAGCAGCTCAACGACTAGCGGAGAAGAGACCCAGTACTTC.

This clonotype was counted many times. The rearrangement uses TRBV20-1 and TRBJ1-6, with D maybe TRBD1 (5 bases). V was cut by 4 bases and J by 7 bases, with 11 bases left in between. This CDR3 has 13 residues. CDR1 DFQATT and CDR2 SNEGSKA come from the germline V gene (reference sequence). CDR3 region: CSAIVTANSPLHF. CDR3 in DNA: TGCAGTGCTATTGTGACAGCAAATTCACCCCTCCACTTT.

This clonotype was observed at least ten times. The V call is TRBV24-1, the J call TRBJ1-2; D gene uncertain. V was pared by 3 bases and J by 5 bases, with 9 bases between. CDR3 length: 13 amino acids. Germline V gives CDR1 KGHDR, CDR2 SFDVKD. In DNA, the CDR3 is TGTGCCACCAGTGATCCGAGTACGTATGGCTACACCTTC. This codes for CATSDPSTYGYTF.

This clonotype has a count of ten or more. This chain connects TRBV29-1 to TRBJ2-1; 7 bases agree with TRBD1. V shed 6 bases and J 0 bases; nucleotides not matched to a gene: 8. The CDR3 is made up of 15 amino acids. Germline V gene data show CDR1 as SQVTM and CDR2 as ANQGSEA. The chain's CDR3 is CSVSKTGSSYNEQFF. The CDR3 DNA sequence: TGCAGCGTCTCGAAGACAGGGAGCTCCTACAATGAGCAGTTCTTC.

This clonotype has a count of ten or more. V and J are TRBV7-6 and TRBJ2-7, with D unresolved. The ends were cut back, 3 bases at V and 5 bases at J, with 20 bases in the middle. CDR1 and CDR2 from the germline V gene are SGHVS and FNYEAQ. The CDR3 spans 16 residues. The DNA for the CDR3 is TGTGCCAGCAGCTTGAATGACCCGGCTGCGGTAAACGAGCAGTACTTC. It specifies CASSLNDPAAVNEQYF.

In this sample, this clonotype turned up a few times. J is TRBJ2-7 and V is TRBV3-1; 7 bases agree with TRBD2. CDR3 length: 13 residues. Trimming took 4 bases from V and 6 from J; bases not matched to a gene: 6. Germline assignment: CDR1 LGHDT and CDR2 YNNKEL (reference sequence). The CDR3 sequence: CASSRLAVTEQYF. The DNA for the CDR3 is TGTGCCAGCAGCCGACTAGCTGTCACCGAGCAGTACTTC.

This clonotype was picked up a small number of times. The genes are TRBV29-1 and TRBJ2-7; D may be TRBD2 (6 bases). Per germline, CDR1 SQVTM and CDR2 ANQGSEA. The CDR3 is 14 amino acids. V lost 4 bases and J 2 bases, leaving 15 bases between the germline ends. CDR3 sequence: CSVGGLGGAYEQYF. The CDR3 nucleotides read TGCAGCGTTGGAGGTCTCGGGGGTGCCTACGAGCAGTACTTC.

This clonotype was seen a few times. This CDR3 is CASSEGQDHDEQYF. The CDR3, as DNA: TGTGCCAGTAGTGAGGGACAGGACCATGACGAGCAGTACTTC. V usage is TRBV19 and J usage is TRBJ2-7, with TRBD1 matching over 8 bases. This CDR3 is 14 amino acids long. Germline assignment: CDR1 LNHDA and CDR2 SQIVND (reference sequence). After removal of 5 bases from V and 5 bases from J, the junction contained 8 bases not matched to a gene.

Many counts were recorded for this clonotype. The J gene is TRBJ1-1, the V gene TRBV5-5; no firm D call. V was shortened by 4 bases and J by 3 bases, with 7 bases between the two germline ends. This CDR3 region has 12 residues. Looked up from germline, CDR1 is SGHKS and CDR2 is YYEKEE (reference sequence). This CDR3 is CASSPRDTEAFF. The CDR3 DNA sequence: TGTGCCAGCAGCCCCCGGGACACTGAAGCTTTCTTT.

This clonotype was seen at least ten times. At one end, the junction sequence differs from germline, possibly due to a read error. Written as DNA, the CDR3 is TGTGCCAGCACCCAAAACCTGGGACTAGCGGAGAACACCGGGGAGCTGTTTTTT. This gives the protein CASTQNLGLAENTGELFF. The chain is built from TRBV3-1 and TRBJ2-2; TRBD2 agrees at 11 bases. CDR1 and CDR2 (germline): LGHDT, YNNKEL (reference sequence). The CDR3 has 18 amino acids.

This clonotype has just a few counts. The J gene is TRBJ1-4, the V gene TRBV10-3; no clear D gene. The germline V and J ends were trimmed by 2 bases and 5 bases, with 9 bases remaining between them. The V gene's germline CDR1 is ENHRY and CDR2 SYGVKD. The CDR3 has 14 residues. The CDR3 loop is CAISESGLNEKLFF. The CDR3 DNA is TGTGCCATCAGTGAGAGTGGGCTAAATGAAAAACTGTTTTTT.

This clonotype was picked up a small number of times. V usage is TRBV9 and J usage is TRBJ1-2; unclear D gene. Germline lookup yields CDR1 SGDLS and CDR2 YYNGEE. The CDR3 totals 14 residues. The V and J ends lost 4 bases and 4 bases respectively, with 14 bases between them. This CDR3 reads CASSPDTAFYGYTF. In DNA, the CDR3 is TGTGCCAGCAGCCCCGACACGGCCTTCTATGGCTACACCTTC.

This clonotype was detected ten times or more. The rearrangement links TRBV21-1 to TRBJ1-1. TRBV21-1 is a pseudogene segment. This CDR3 has 12 residues. CDR3: CASSKGNTEAFF. CDR3 nucleotide sequence: TGTGCCAGCAGCAAAGGAAACACTGAAGCTTTCTTT.

The CDR3 sequence: CSVEKGTGGSYEQYF. CDR3 nucleotides: TGCAGCGTTGAGAAGGGGACAGGGGGATCCTACGAGCAGTACTTC. The V call is TRBV29-1, the J call TRBJ2-7; 11 bases line up with TRBD1. The CDR3 contains 15 residues. V shed 3 bases, J shed 1 base, and the junction held 5 bases outside the gene matches. Germline V gene sequence: CDR1 SQVTM, CDR2 ANQGSEA.

This clonotype was observed a few times. This chain uses TRBV12-3 or TRBV12-4 with TRBJ2-4; D gene uncertain. This CDR3 region has 13 residues. V shed 7 bases and J shed 0 bases, with 7 bases lying between them. The CDR3 nucleotides are TGTGCCAGCAAGGGCCTAGCCAAAAACATTCAGTACTTC. Amino acids: CASKGLAKNIQYF.

This clonotype was counted many times. The chain is built from TRBV13 and TRBJ2-1; TRBD1 matches at 12 bases. Germline lookup yields CDR1 PRHDT and CDR2 FYEKMQ (reference sequence). V shed 11 bases and J 8 bases; nucleotides not matched to a gene: 13. This CDR3 spans 15 amino acids. CDR3 loop: CAVNYRDRGLDEQFF. CDR3 nucleotide sequence: TGTGCCGTAAACTACCGGGACAGGGGGCTCGATGAGCAGTTCTTC.

This clonotype was picked up a small number of times. The rearrangement uses TRBV7-9 and TRBJ1-1; 7 positions agree with TRBD1. The CDR3 runs 16 residues. Germline CDR1 is SEHNR and CDR2 is FQNEAQ (reference sequence). The V gene end was trimmed by 4 bases and the J gene end by 1 base; junction bases not matched to a gene: 9. The CDR3 DNA sequence: TGTGCCAGCAGCTCTGGGACAGCCTTAGGGAACACTGAAGCTTTCTTT. This translates into CASSSGTALGNTEAFF.

The sample holds many counts of this clonotype. This rearrangement joins TRBV29-1 to TRBJ2-1; 7 bases line up with TRBD2. Germline-derived CDR1 and CDR2 are SQVTM and ANQGSEA. The CDR3 sequence is 14 residues long. Losses at the gene ends were 7 bases for V and 2 bases for J; bases not matched to a gene: 8. CDR3 sequence reads: CSAAKSGTYNEQFF. CDR3 nucleotides: TGCAGCGCCGCGAAGAGCGGGACCTACAATGAGCAGTTCTTC.

This clonotype showed up many times. The chain couples TRBV20-1 to TRBJ2-1, with 11 bases identical to TRBD2. Germline V gene sequence: CDR1 DFQATT, CDR2 SNEGSKA (reference sequence). This CDR3 is built from 16 residues. V was pared by 6 bases and J by 6 bases, with 13 bases of the junction left unmatched. CDR3 loop: CSAAPLAGGPGNEQFF. The CDR3 DNA reads as TGCAGTGCAGCGCCCTTAGCGGGAGGGCCCGGCAATGAGCAGTTCTTC.

The chain joins TRBV15 to TRBJ1-2; D gene ambiguous. From germline, CDR1 is LNHNV and CDR2 YYDKDF (reference sequence). Trimming cost V 0 bases and J 0 bases, with 8 bases left between them. There are 15 residues in the CDR3. The DNA for the CDR3 is TGTGCCACCAGCAGAGAGGTCTCCCCTAACTATGGCTACACCTTC. Encoded protein: CATSREVSPNYGYTF. Looking up the rest from reference TRBV15 and TRBJ1-2 gives the full variable domain: DAMVIQNPRYQVTQFGKPVTLSCSQTLNHNVMYWYQQKSSQAPKLLFHYYDKDFNNEADTPDNFQSRRPNTSFCFLDIRSPGLGDTAMYLCATSREVSPNYGYTFGSGTRLTVV.

This clonotype was seen at least ten times. Written as DNA, the CDR3 is TGCAGTGCTGGACTCGTGAACACTGAAGCTTTCTTT. Translation gives CSAGLVNTEAFF. The gene calls are TRBV20-1 and TRBJ1-1; D remains unclear. Germline values: CDR1 DFQATT, CDR2 SNEGSKA (reference sequence). V lost 5 bases and J 0 bases, leaving 7 bases between the germline ends. CDR3 size: 12 residues.

V is TRBV29-1 and J is TRBJ2-5, with D perhaps matching TRBD1 (6 bases). The germline V and J ends were trimmed by 5 bases and 2 bases, with 9 bases remaining between them. Per the germline V gene, CDR1 is SQVTM and CDR2 is ANQGSEA. The CDR3 is 12 residues long. The CDR3 is CSVYREQETQYF. Here the CDR3 DNA reads TGCAGCGTTTACAGGGAGCAAGAGACCCAGTACTTC.

Points on this clonotype: An end of the junction differs from the germline gene, which may be a read error. The CDR3 nucleotides are TGCCAAGGGGGACCCTACGAGCAGTACTTC. This sequence encodes CQGGPYEQYF. J is TRBJ2-7 and V is TRBV11-2; a weak D match, TRBD1 (6 bases). The CDR3 sequence is 10 residues long. Germline V gives CDR1 SGHAT, CDR2 FQNNGV.